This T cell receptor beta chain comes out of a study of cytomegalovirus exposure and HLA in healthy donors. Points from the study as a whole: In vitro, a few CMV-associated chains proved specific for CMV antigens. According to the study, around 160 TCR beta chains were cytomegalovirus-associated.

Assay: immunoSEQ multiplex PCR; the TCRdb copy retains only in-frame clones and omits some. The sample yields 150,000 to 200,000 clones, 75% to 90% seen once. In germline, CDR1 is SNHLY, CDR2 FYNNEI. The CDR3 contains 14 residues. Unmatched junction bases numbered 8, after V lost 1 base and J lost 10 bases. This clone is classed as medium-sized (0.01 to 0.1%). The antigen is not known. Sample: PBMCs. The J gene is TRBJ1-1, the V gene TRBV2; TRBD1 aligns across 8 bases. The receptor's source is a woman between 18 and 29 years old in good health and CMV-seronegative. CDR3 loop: CASSEGTGRTAAFF. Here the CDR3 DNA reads TGTGCCAGCAGTGAAGGGACAGGGCGGACCGCAGCTTTCTTT.